The rows below give T cell receptor beta chains drawn from one sample of a study of tumor and adjacent non-tumor tissue in lung cancer. TCRdb used MiXCR to reprocess the multiplex PCR reads, holding one entry per CDR3 protein. The repertoire consists of roughly 70,000 distinct CDR3 sequences, with around 70% occurring once and the leading ten covering 25% to 30%. Sequenced: distant non-tumor lung tissue. All receptors come from a woman in her forties or fifties with non-small cell lung cancer. Each CDR3 is given with its conserved first and last residue. A D gene is named only where the DNA matches it firmly. Size is stated for part of the rows, as once, few or many counts, or as a class when the clone is expanded.

abundance	v_gene	j_gene	d_gene	CDR3aa	CDR3nt
-	TRBV29-1	TRBJ2-1	TRBD2	CSVNGTSVMNEQFF	TGCAGCGTTAACGGGACTAGCGTGATGAATGAGCAGTTCTTC
once	TRBV5-4	TRBJ2-1	TRBD2	CGSGPGLADYNEQFF	TGTGGCAGCGGGCCGGGACTAGCGGATTACAATGAGCAATTCTTC
-	TRBV4-3	TRBJ2-1	TRBD2	CASSQYLPRTSGSNDEQFF	TGCGCCAGCAGCCAGTACTTGCCCCGGACTAGCGGATCGAACGATGAGCAGTTCTTC
many	TRBV20-1	TRBJ2-7	-	CSATSPGRAYEQYF	TGCAGTGCTACCTCCCCGGGCAGGGCCTACGAGCAGTACTTC
-	TRBV6-1	TRBJ2-7	TRBD2	CVSSELLAIYEQYF	TGTGTCAGCAGTGAGTTACTAGCGATCTACGAGCAGTATTTC
-	TRBV5-4	TRBJ1-1	-	CALNTGNTKAFF	TGTGCCTTAAATACAGGGAACACTAAAGCTTTCTTT
-	TRBV11-2	TRBJ2-1	-	CASSFGGTMRPYNEQFF	TGTGCTAGCAGCTTTGGGGGGACAATGAGGCCCTACAATGAGCAGTTCTTC
-	TRBV5-6	TRBJ2-5	-	CASGSPGLQETQYF	TGTGCCAGCGGCTCCCCTGGACTACAAGAGACCCAGTACTTC
few	TRBV7-8	TRBJ2-1	-	CASSSDWNPSYNEQFF	TGTGCCAGCAGCTCCGACTGGAACCCCTCCTACAATGAGCAGTTCTTC
-	TRBV28	TRBJ1-1	-	CASVRGSEGPEVFF	TGTGCCAGCGTTAGAGGGTCCGAGGGGCCTGAAGTTTTCTTT
-	TRBV20-1	TRBJ2-1	TRBD2	CSAWGGREINEQFF	TGCAGTGCATGGGGCGGGAGGGAGATCAATGAGCAGTTCTTC
many	TRBV20-1	TRBJ2-3	-	CSASPTVFNVDTQYF	TGCAGTGCTAGCCCGACGGTGTTTAATGTGGATACGCAGTATTTT
-	TRBV12-3/TRBV12-4	TRBJ2-1	-	CASSFSRVGRLGEQFF	TGTGCCAGCAGTTTTTCCAGGGTAGGTCGGCTGGGTGAGCAGTTCTTC
-	TRBV29-1	TRBJ2-7	-	CIVVGQNSYEQYF	TGTATCGTTGTCGGTCAGAACTCCTACGAGCAGTACTTC
once	TRBV20-1	TRBJ2-7	-	CTGRDRAKGVAYEQYF	TGCACTGGTAGAGATCGGGCGAAAGGGGTTGCCTACGAGCAGTACTTC
once	TRBV28	TRBJ2-2	-	CVSSYSSTGELFF	TGTGTCAGCAGTTACTCTAGTACCGGGGAGCTGTTTTTT
-	TRBV11-1	TRBJ2-1	-	CASSLATVVNEQFF	TGTGCCAGCAGCTTAGCGACAGTGGTCAATGAGCAGTTCTTT
-	TRBV5-4	TRBJ2-7	-	CTSSLADGGEQYF	TGTACAAGCAGCTTGGCCGATGGAGGCGAGCAGTACTTC
-	TRBV4-2	TRBJ2-1	TRBD2	CASSQDSVSGNLYEQFF	TGTGCCAGCAGCCAAGATTCGGTTAGCGGGAATTTGTATGAGCAGTTCTTT
many	TRBV11-1	TRBJ2-4	TRBD1	CASSLGTGSDIQYF	TGTGCCAGCAGCTTGGGGACAGGGAGCGACATTCAGTACTTC
-	TRBV11-1	TRBJ2-3	TRBD1	CAISLATGTDTQFF	TGTGCCATCAGCTTGGCGACCGGGACAGATACGCAGTTTTTT
many	TRBV29-1	TRBJ2-7	-	CSVVGGSYEQYF	TGCAGCGTTGTAGGGGGCTCCTACGAGCAGTACTTC